Below, 22 T cell receptor beta chains from the same sample are listed, as sequenced in a study of response to subunit inactivated influenza vaccine. MiXCR was run by TCRdb on the RT-PCR reads, yielding one entry per CDR3 protein. The repertoire holds approximately 490,000 distinct CDR3 sequences, with under 8.5% as singletons. The sequencing used PBMCs from blood, collected about 24 months after vaccination. The source is a man between 50 and 69 years old who received an inactivated influenza vaccine.

This clonotype was observed a handful of times. This rearrangement joins TRBV20-1 to TRBJ2-5, with TRBD2 matching 9 bases. There are 15 residues in the CDR3. Germline V lookup: CDR1 DFQATT, CDR2 SNEGSKA (reference sequence). With 0 bases clipped from V and 5 bases from J, the junction kept 7 bases outside the gene matches. CDR3 amino acids: CSARDGRGGLETQYF. As DNA, the CDR3 is TGCAGTGCTAGAGATGGGCGGGGGGGCTTGGAGACCCAGTACTTC.

In its sample, this clonotype was seen a few times. The chain has TRBV3-1 and TRBJ1-1; TRBD1 might be the D (5 bases). The V gene's germline CDR1 is LGHDT and CDR2 YNNKEL (reference sequence). This CDR3 is 12 amino acids long. Trimming removed 3 bases at V and 6 bases at J, with 8 bases between. CDR3 nucleotide sequence: TGTGCCAGCAGCCACCGGGGGGCTGAAGCTTTCTTT. Its translation: CASSHRGAEAFF.

The sample holds a few counts of this clonotype. The chain has TRBV28 and TRBJ1-2, with TRBD1 as a possible D gene (6 bases). Trimming cost V 2 bases and J 4 bases, with 17 bases left between them. This CDR3 spans 16 amino acids. CDR1 and CDR2 (germline): MDHEN, SYDVKM. Here the CDR3 reads CASSLGRGASAYGYTF. The CDR3 coding sequence is TGTGCCAGCAGTTTAGGGCGGGGGGCCTCTGCCTATGGCTACACCTTC.

The chain combines TRBV7-9 with TRBJ1-2; maybe TRBD1 (5 bases). This CDR3 has 14 residues. Germline loops: CDR1 SEHNR, CDR2 FQNEAQ (reference sequence). With 2 bases removed from V and 8 bases from J, the gap between germline ends came to 15 bases. The CDR3 coding sequence is TGTGCCAGCAGCTTATATCCCGGGGCATGGGGCTACACCTTC. Protein sequence: CASSLYPGAWGYTF.

This chain joins TRBV20-1 and TRBJ1-6; 9 positions match TRBD1. V shed 4 bases and J 8 bases; nucleotides not matched to a gene: 9. The CDR3 spans 15 residues. Germline CDR1 DFQATT, CDR2 SNEGSKA (reference sequence). The CDR3 coding sequence is TGCAGTGCTACCGATCCGGGACAGGGTGATTCACCCCTCCACTTT. Its protein is CSATDPGQGDSPLHF.

The chain has TRBV6-1 and TRBJ2-7, with 7 bases fitting TRBD1. The CDR3 has 14 residues. Germline V gene data show CDR1 as MNHNS and CDR2 as SASEGT. Trimming cost V 6 bases and J 4 bases; bases outside gene matches: 9. CDR3 in DNA: TGTGCCAGCAGCAGCCCCTCCAGGGGGTACGAGCAGTACTTC. It translates to CASSSPSRGYEQYF.

This clonotype was observed a few times. The J gene is TRBJ2-1, the V gene TRBV27, with D perhaps given as TRBD1 or TRBD2 (5 bases each). V lost 5 bases and J lost 2, with 13 bases in between. The CDR3 has 15 residues. Per the germline V gene, CDR1 is MNHEY and CDR2 is SMNVEV (reference sequence). The CDR3 coding sequence is TGTGCCAGCAGTCCTCGGGACCATACCTACAATGAGCAGTTCTTC. Amino acid sequence: CASSPRDHTYNEQFF.

The CDR3 region is CASSLRPLQGGTGELFF. In DNA form, the CDR3 reads TGTGCCAGCAGTCTCCGCCCTCTCCAGGGGGGCACCGGGGAGCTGTTTTTT. V is TRBV28 and J is TRBJ2-2; possibly TRBD1 for D (7 bases). The CDR3 is 17 residues long. Germline V gene data show CDR1 as MDHEN and CDR2 as SYDVKM. The ends were cut back, 5 bases at V and 4 bases at J, with 20 bases in the middle.

The chain uses TRBV6-1 and TRBJ2-5, with TRBD1 matching 7 bases. There are 13 residues in the CDR3. In germline, CDR1 is MNHNS, CDR2 SASEGT. The junction had 8 bases not matched to a gene; V was cut back by 9 bases and J by 4 bases. CDR3: CASQPTGVETQYF. The CDR3 nucleotides are TGTGCCAGTCAGCCTACAGGGGTAGAGACCCAGTACTTC.

This clonotype was recorded many times. V is TRBV29-1 and J is TRBJ2-7; 9 bases line up with TRBD2. This CDR3 contains 13 residues. The V gene's germline CDR1 is SQVTM and CDR2 ANQGSEA. V dropped 5 bases and J dropped 6; count of bases not matched to a gene: 8. Here the CDR3 reads CSVTPGTSFEQYF. CDR3 DNA sequence: TGCAGCGTTACCCCCGGGACTAGCTTCGAGCAGTACTTC.

This clonotype came up a few times. V is TRBV18 and J is TRBJ1-2, with a tentative D call TRBD1 (5 bases). Deletions cut 0 bases from V and 4 bases from J, with 9 bases between. CDR3 size: 14 residues. Germline V lookup: CDR1 KGHSH, CDR2 LQKENI. CDR3 region: CASSPPLRGYGYTF. DNA of the CDR3: TGTGCCAGCTCACCACCGCTGAGGGGCTATGGCTACACCTTC.

This clonotype was seen at least ten times. This rearrangement joins TRBV15 to TRBJ1-2; D is undetermined. The germline gives CDR1 LNHNV, CDR2 YYDKDF (reference sequence). The ends were cut back, 1 base at V and 1 base at J, with 10 bases in the middle. The CDR3 runs 15 residues. The CDR3 coding sequence is TGTGCCACCAGCAGAGTGCAGGATGATAACTATGGCTACACCTTC. Residues: CATSRVQDDNYGYTF.

The chain uses TRBV5-1 and TRBJ2-7; D possibly corresponds to TRBD2 (6 bases). This CDR3 comprises 14 residues. V shed 0 bases and J shed 2 bases, with 9 bases lying between them. Germline-derived CDR1 and CDR2 are SGHRS and YFSETQ. CDR3 region: CASSLGTITYEQYF. CDR3 sequence (DNA): TGCGCCAGCAGCTTGGGGACTATAACCTACGAGCAGTACTTC.

The V and J genes are TRBV6-2 or TRBV6-3 and TRBJ2-6, with 9 bases lining up with TRBD1. The CDR3 runs to 20 residues. The trim removed 2 bases at V and 1 base at J, leaving 12 bases unmatched. Germline CDR1 and CDR2: MNHEY and SVGEGT. The CDR3 is CASSYRDRVGIVSGANVLTF. In DNA form, the CDR3 reads TGTGCCAGCAGTTACAGGGACAGGGTTGGGATAGTGTCTGGGGCCAACGTCCTGACTTTC.

This clonotype was counted many times. The rearrangement links TRBV12-3 or TRBV12-4 to TRBJ2-7; a possible D gene is TRBD2 (5 bases). This CDR3 contains 13 residues. Trimming pared 5 bases from V and 0 bases from J, leaving 8 bases between. CDR3 protein: CASSIGISYEQYF. The CDR3 coding sequence is TGTGCCAGCAGTATCGGGATCTCCTACGAGCAGTACTTC.

CDR3 protein: CASRTGFNYGYTF. The CDR3 DNA follows: TGTGCCAGCAGGACAGGGTTTAACTATGGCTACACCTTC. The chain combines TRBV6-1 with TRBJ1-2, with TRBD1 identical over 7 bases. Germline CDR1 reads MNHNS; CDR2 reads SASEGT. V was pared by 6 bases and J by 1 base, with 2 bases of the junction left unmatched. The CDR3 sequence is 13 residues long.

A few counts support this clonotype. V gene TRBV4-2 combines with J gene TRBJ2-1; TRBD2 matches at 7 bases. Germline V lookup: CDR1 LGHNA, CDR2 YNFKEQ. V gave up 4 bases and J gave up 7 bases; unmatched junction bases: 10. The CDR3 runs to 15 residues. This CDR3 is CASSPEVAGLNEQFF. In nucleotides, the CDR3 is TGTGCCAGCAGCCCCGAGGTAGCGGGCCTGAATGAGCAGTTCTTC.

The chain combines TRBV20-1 with TRBJ2-6; maybe TRBD1 (7 bases). Germline V CDR1 and CDR2: DFQATT, SNEGSKA (reference sequence). The CDR3 contains 18 residues. V gave up 5 bases and J gave up 1 base, with 21 bases separating them. The CDR3 loop reads CSASRPQGGRSGANVLTF. CDR3 DNA sequence: TGCAGTGCTTCAAGGCCGCAGGGGGGCAGATCTGGGGCCAACGTCCTGACTTTC.

This clonotype was seen more than once but under ten times. The V gene is TRBV7-8, the J gene TRBJ2-1; D might be TRBD2 (5 bases). Per germline, CDR1 SGHVS and CDR2 FQNEAQ. V was pared by 5 bases and J by 1 base, with 15 bases between. This CDR3 is built from 16 residues. Written as DNA, the CDR3 is TGTGCCAGCAGCCCGGTCGGCGAGGGTTCCTACAATGAGCAGTTCTTC. Encoded protein: CASSPVGEGSYNEQFF.

This clonotype was detected ten times or more. J is TRBJ2-2 and V is TRBV12-3 or TRBV12-4; 10 nucleotides match TRBD2. The CDR3 covers 17 residues. Trimming at V came to 6 bases and at J to 7 bases, leaving 14 bases not matched to a gene. The CDR3 spells CASSPPVSGGAIGELFF. CDR3 in DNA: TGTGCCAGCAGCCCCCCCGTCAGCGGGGGGGCCATCGGGGAGCTGTTTTTT.

This clonotype was observed a handful of times. The V call is TRBV12-3 or TRBV12-4, the J call TRBJ2-7; no firm D call. Trimming took off 6 bases at V and 6 bases at J, with 12 bases between the two ends. The CDR3 has 12 residues. The chain's CDR3 is CASRQSSREQYF. CDR3 coding DNA: TGTGCCAGCAGGCAGAGTTCCCGCGAGCAGTACTTC.

Only a few counts were recorded for this clonotype. The chain has TRBV2 and TRBJ1-2; a possible D gene is TRBD1 (6 bases). Germline V gene lookup returns CDR1 SNHLY and CDR2 FYNNEI. The CDR3 runs 14 residues. Trimming shortened V by 3 bases and J by 6 bases, and 14 bases separated the two germline ends. CDR3 coding DNA: TGTGCCAGCAGTGACTTCGTGGGGGGCGATGGCTACACCTTC. This sequence encodes CASSDFVGGDGYTF.